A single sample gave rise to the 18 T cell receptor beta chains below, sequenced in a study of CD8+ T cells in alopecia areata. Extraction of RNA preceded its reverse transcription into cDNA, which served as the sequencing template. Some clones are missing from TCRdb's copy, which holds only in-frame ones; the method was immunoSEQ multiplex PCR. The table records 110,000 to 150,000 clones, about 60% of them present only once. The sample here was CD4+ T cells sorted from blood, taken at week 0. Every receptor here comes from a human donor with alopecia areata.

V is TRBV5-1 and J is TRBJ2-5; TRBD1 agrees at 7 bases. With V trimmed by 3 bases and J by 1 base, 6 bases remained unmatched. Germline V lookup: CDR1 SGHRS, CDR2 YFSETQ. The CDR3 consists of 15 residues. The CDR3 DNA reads TGCGCCAGCAGCTGGATGGGACAGTCCCAAGAGACCCAGTACTTC. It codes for CASSWMGQSQETQYF. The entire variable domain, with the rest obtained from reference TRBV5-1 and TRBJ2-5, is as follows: KAGVTQTPRYLIKTRGQQVTLSCSPISGHRSVSWYQQTPGQGLQFLFEYFSETQRNKGNFPGRFSGRQFSNSRSEMNVSTLELGDSALYLCASSWMGQSQETQYFGPGTRLLVL.

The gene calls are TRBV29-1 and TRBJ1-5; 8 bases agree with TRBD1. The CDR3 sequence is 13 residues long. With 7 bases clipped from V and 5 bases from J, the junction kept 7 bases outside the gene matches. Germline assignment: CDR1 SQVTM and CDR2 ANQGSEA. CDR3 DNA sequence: TGCAGCGCGCGGACAGGGTTCGATCAGCCCCAGCATTTT. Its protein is CSARTGFDQPQHF. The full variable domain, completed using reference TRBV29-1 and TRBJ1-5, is SAVISQKPSRDICQRGTSLTIQCQVDSQVTMMFWYRQQPGQSLTLIATANQGSEATYESGFVIDKFPISRPNLTFSTLTVSNMSPEDSSIYLCSARTGFDQPQHFGDGTRLSIL.

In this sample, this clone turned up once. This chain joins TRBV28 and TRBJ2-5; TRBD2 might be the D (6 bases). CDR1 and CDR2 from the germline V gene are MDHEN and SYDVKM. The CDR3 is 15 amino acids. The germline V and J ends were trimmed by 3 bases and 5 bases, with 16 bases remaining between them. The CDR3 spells CASSFSGAQEETQYF. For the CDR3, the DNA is TGTGCCAGCAGTTTTAGCGGTGCCCAGGAGGAGACCCAGTACTTC.

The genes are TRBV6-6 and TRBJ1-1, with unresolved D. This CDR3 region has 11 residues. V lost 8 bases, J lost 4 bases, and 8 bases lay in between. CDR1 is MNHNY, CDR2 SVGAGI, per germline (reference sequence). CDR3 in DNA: TGTGCCAGCCTCTTGAGCACTGAAGCTTTCTTT. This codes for CASLLSTEAFF.

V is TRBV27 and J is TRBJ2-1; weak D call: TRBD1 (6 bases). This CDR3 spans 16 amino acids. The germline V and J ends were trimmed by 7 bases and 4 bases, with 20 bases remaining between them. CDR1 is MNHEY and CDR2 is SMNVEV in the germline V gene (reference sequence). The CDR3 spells CASIPWSQGRYNEQFF. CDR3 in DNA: TGTGCCAGCATCCCATGGAGCCAGGGGAGATACAATGAGCAGTTCTTC.

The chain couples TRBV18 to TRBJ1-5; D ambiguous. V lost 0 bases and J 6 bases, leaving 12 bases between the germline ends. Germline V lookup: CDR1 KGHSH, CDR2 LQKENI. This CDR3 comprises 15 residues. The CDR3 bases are TGTGCCAGCTCACCACCGGGAGGGTTAGGTCAGCCCCAGCATTTT. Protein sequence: CASSPPGGLGQPQHF.

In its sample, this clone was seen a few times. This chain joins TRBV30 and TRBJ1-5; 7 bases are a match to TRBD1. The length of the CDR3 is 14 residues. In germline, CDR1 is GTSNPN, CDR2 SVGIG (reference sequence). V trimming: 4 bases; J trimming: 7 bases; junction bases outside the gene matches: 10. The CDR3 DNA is TGTGCCTGGACCCCTGGACAGGTCAACCAGCCCCAGCATTTT. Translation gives CAWTPGQVNQPQHF.

The CDR3 spells CSVDGQRSNTEAFF. In nucleotides, the CDR3 is TGCAGCGTTGACGGACAGAGATCGAACACTGAAGCTTTCTTT. The V gene is TRBV29-1, the J gene TRBJ1-1; D might be TRBD1 (6 bases). Trimming shortened V by 3 bases and J by 1 base, and 12 bases separated the two germline ends. Looked up from germline, CDR1 is SQVTM and CDR2 is ANQGSEA. The CDR3 sequence is 14 residues long.

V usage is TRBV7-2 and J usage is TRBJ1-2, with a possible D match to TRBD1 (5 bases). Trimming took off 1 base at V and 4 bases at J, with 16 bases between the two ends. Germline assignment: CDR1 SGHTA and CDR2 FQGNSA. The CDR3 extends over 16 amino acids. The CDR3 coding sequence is TGTGCCAGCAGCTTAGGTCCAGGGCGGCCTCTCTATGGCTACACCTTC. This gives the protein CASSLGPGRPLYGYTF.

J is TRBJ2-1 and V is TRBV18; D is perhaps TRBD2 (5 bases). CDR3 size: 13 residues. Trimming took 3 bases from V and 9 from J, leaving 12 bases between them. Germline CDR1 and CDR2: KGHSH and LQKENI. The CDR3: CASSPDGNREQFF. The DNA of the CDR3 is TGTGCCAGCTCACCGGACGGGAATCGTGAGCAGTTCTTC.

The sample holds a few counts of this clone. CDR3 sequence: CSARGGVGAFF. The CDR3 DNA sequence: TGCAGTGCTAGAGGAGGGGTCGGAGCTTTCTTT. The chain has TRBV20-1 and TRBJ1-1, with D possibly being TRBD1 (5 bases). The CDR3 totals 11 residues. Germline assignment: CDR1 DFQATT and CDR2 SNEGSKA (reference sequence). V was clipped by 1 base and J by 10 bases, with 10 bases between them.

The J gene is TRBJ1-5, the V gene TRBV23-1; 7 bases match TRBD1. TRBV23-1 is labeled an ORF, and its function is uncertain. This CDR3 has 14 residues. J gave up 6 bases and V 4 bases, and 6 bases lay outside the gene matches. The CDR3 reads CASSPKGAGQPQHF. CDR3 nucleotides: TGCGCCAGCAGTCCCAAGGGGGCCGGTCAGCCCCAGCATTTT.

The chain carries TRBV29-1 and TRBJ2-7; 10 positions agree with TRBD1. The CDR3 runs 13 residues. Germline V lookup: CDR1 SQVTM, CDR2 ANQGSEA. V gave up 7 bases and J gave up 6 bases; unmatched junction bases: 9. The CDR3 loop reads CSAGTGVEVEQYF. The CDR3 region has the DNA TGCAGCGCCGGGACAGGGGTTGAAGTCGAGCAGTACTTC.

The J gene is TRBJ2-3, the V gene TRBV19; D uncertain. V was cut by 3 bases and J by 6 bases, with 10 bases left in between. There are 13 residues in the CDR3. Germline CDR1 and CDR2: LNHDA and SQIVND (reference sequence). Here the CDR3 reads CASSIGQSDTQYF. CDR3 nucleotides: TGTGCCAGTAGTATTGGGCAATCGGATACGCAGTATTTT.

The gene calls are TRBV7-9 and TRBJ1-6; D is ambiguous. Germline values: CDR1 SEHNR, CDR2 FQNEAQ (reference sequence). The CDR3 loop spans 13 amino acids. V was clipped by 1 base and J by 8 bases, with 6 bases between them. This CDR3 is CASSLDPDSPLHF. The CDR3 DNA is TGTGCCAGCAGCTTAGATCCTGATTCACCCCTCCACTTT.

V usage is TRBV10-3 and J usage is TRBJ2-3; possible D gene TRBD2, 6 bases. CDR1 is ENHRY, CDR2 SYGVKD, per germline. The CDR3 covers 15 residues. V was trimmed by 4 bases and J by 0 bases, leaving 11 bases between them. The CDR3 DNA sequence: TGTGCCATCAGTGGGAGGGACTCTAGCACAGATACGCAGTATTTT. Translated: CAISGRDSSTDTQYF.

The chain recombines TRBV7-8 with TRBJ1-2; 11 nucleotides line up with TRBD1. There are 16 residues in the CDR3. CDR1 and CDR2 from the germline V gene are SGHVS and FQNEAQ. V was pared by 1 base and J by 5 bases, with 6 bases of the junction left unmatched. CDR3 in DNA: TGTGCCAGCAGCTTAGACGGGACAGGGGGATTGTATGGCTACACCTTC. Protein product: CASSLDGTGGLYGYTF.

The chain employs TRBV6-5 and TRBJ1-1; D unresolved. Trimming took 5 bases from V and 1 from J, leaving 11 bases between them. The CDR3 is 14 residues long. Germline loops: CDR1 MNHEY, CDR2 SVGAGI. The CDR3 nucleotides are TGTGCCAGCAGTGGCATAGTCCCGAACACTGAAGCTTTCTTT. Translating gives CASSGIVPNTEAFF.